A selection of T cell receptor beta chains follows, all from one sample in a study of T cells in Graves' hyperthyroidism and ophthalmopathy. TCRdb reprocessed the multiplex PCR reads via MiXCR and lists one record per CDR3 protein. The data contain roughly 380,000 distinct CDR3 sequences, about a sixth of them singletons. The sample taken for sequencing was blood. The source of these receptors is a woman between 40 and 55 years old with Graves' ophthalmopathy. The CDR3 runs from the conserved cysteine through the conserved F or W. Each record gives: D gene, clone size, J gene, V gene, CDR3 protein, CDR3 DNA. The D gene is left open where the match is weak. Expanded clones are given a class, and other clones once, few, many or no size at all.

>TRBD1|NA|TRBJ1-1|TRBV20-1
CSAPRTGTITEAFF
TGCAGTGCACCTCGGACAGGGACTATCACTGAAGCTTTCTTT
>TRBD1|many|TRBJ2-2|TRBV19
CASGEPQGAKDTGELFF
TGTGCCAGCGGGGAACCTCAGGGGGCGAAGGACACCGGGGAGCTGTTTTTT
>NA|NA|TRBJ1-2|TRBV9
CASSVGAPGASVDYTF
TGTGCCAGCAGCGTAGGGGCCCCAGGGGCTTCCGTCGACTACACCTTC
>NA|many|TRBJ1-1|TRBV4-1
CASSQESLNTEAFF
TGCGCCAGCAGCCAAGAATCCCTGAACACTGAAGCTTTCTTT
>TRBD1|many|TRBJ1-1|TRBV12-3/TRBV12-4
CASSRQGLAEAFF
TGTGCCAGCAGTCGACAGGGTTTGGCTGAAGCTTTCTTT
>NA|NA|TRBJ1-2|TRBV29-1
CSGGGESGYTF
TGCAGCGGGGGAGGGGAGAGTGGCTACACCTTC
>TRBD2|many|TRBJ2-7|TRBV11-2
CASSRGLAGLYEQYF
TGTGCCAGCAGCCGTGGACTAGCGGGATTATACGAGCAGTACTTC
>NA|many|TRBJ2-5|TRBV25-1
CASTQDRLEETQYF
TGTGCCAGCACCCAAGACAGGCTCGAAGAGACCCAGTACTTC
>NA|many|TRBJ1-2|TRBV3-1
CASSQHINYGYTF
TGTGCCAGCAGCCAACATATCAACTATGGCTACACCTTC
>NA|many|TRBJ2-2|TRBV6-2/TRBV6-3
CASSYSRRELFF
TGTGCCAGCAGTTACTCGAGACGAGAATTGTTTTTT
>NA|NA|TRBJ1-1|TRBV28
CASTGSLNTEAFF
TGTGCCAGCACCGGCAGCCTAAACACTGAAGCTTTCTTT
>NA|many|TRBJ2-7|TRBV30
CAWSGRGREQYF
TGTGCCTGGAGTGGTCGGGGGCGGGAGCAGTACTTC
>TRBD1|few|TRBJ1-2|TRBV7-9
CASISKTGQGSYTF
TGTGCCAGCATCTCTAAGACCGGACAGGGAAGCTACACCTTC
>NA|many|TRBJ2-7|TRBV19
CASRGGPTYEQYF
TGTGCCAGTAGAGGAGGGCCAACCTACGAGCAGTACTTC
>NA|many|TRBJ1-2|TRBV6-5
CASTRSRRSPYGYTF
TGTGCCAGCACCAGATCCAGGAGGTCGCCCTATGGCTACACCTTC
>NA|few|TRBJ1-5|TRBV12-3/TRBV12-4
CASRWGRDQPQHF
TGTGCCAGCAGATGGGGGAGGGATCAGCCCCAGCATTTT
>TRBD2|NA|TRBJ2-5|TRBV7-2
CASSLGGRVQETQYF
TGTGCCAGCAGCTTAGGGGGGAGGGTGCAAGAGACCCAGTACTTC
>TRBD1|many|TRBJ2-7|TRBV20-1
CSARDFPGQDSYEQYF
TGCAGTGCTAGAGATTTCCCAGGACAGGACTCCTACGAGCAGTACTTC
>TRBD1|many|TRBJ2-5|TRBV6-1
CASSPGDRPGTQYF
TGTGCCAGCAGTCCTGGGGACAGACCGGGGACCCAGTACTTC
>NA|NA|TRBJ2-5|TRBV6-2/TRBV6-3
CASSHGRRGGRETQYF
TGTGCCAGCAGCCACGGTCGCCGGGGCGGGCGGGAGACCCAGTACTTC
>NA|few|TRBJ1-5|TRBV30
CAWSGGAGRGWTNQPQHF
TGTGCCTGGAGTGGGGGAGCGGGCAGGGGTTGGACAAATCAGCCCCAGCATTTT
>NA|NA|TRBJ2-2|TRBV27
CASSSGLKINTGELFF
TGTGCCAGCAGTTCGGGCCTAAAAATTAACACCGGGGAGCTGTTTTTT
>NA|few|TRBJ1-1|TRBV29-1
CSVGGVATEAFF
TGCAGCGTTGGGGGAGTGGCAACTGAAGCTTTCTTT
>NA|once|TRBJ2-7|TRBV27
CASSLTLTSYEQYF
TGTGCCAGCAGTTTGACTCTTACTTCCTACGAGCAGTACTTC
>NA|many|TRBJ1-6|TRBV7-2
CASSDFKFADSPLHF
TGTGCCAGCAGCGATTTTAAGTTCGCGGATTCACCCCTCCACTTT
>TRBD2|NA|TRBJ2-5|TRBV15
CATSRNLAEVLETQYF
TGTGCCACCAGCAGAAATCTAGCGGAGGTTCTGGAGACCCAGTACTTC
>NA|many|TRBJ1-6|TRBV12-3/TRBV12-4
CASKQRNSPLHF
TGTGCCAGCAAACAGAGGAATTCACCCCTCCACTTT
>TRBD2|many|TRBJ2-7|TRBV6-1
CASTLADYETSYEQYF
TGTGCCAGCACCCTAGCGGATTATGAAACCTCCTACGAGCAGTACTTC
>NA|many|TRBJ2-7|TRBV9
CASGSGTYEQYF
TGTGCCAGCGGGTCAGGGACCTACGAGCAGTACTTC
>TRBD1|NA|TRBJ2-7|TRBV11-2
CASSPMIGQAYPYEQYF
TGTGCCAGCAGCCCCATGATTGGACAGGCCTATCCCTACGAGCAGTACTTC
>NA|many|TRBJ1-1|TRBV27
CASSLLAGTEAFF
TGTGCCAGCAGTTTATTGGCAGGGACTGAAGCTTTCTTT
>NA|many|TRBJ2-7|TRBV6-5
CASSYSYYEQYF
TGTGCCAGCAGTTACTCGTATTACGAGCAGTACTTC
>TRBD1|many|TRBJ1-1|TRBV10-3
CAIKQGLTSEAFF
TGTGCCATCAAACAGGGGTTAACCTCTGAAGCTTTCTTT
>NA|many|TRBJ1-2|TRBV28
CACRGPINYGYTF
TGTGCCTGCCGCGGCCCAATTAACTATGGCTACACCTTC
>NA|many|TRBJ2-7|TRBV11-2
CASSLGQGWYEQYF
TGTGCCAGCAGCTTAGGCCAGGGGTGGTACGAGCAGTACTTC
>NA|NA|TRBJ2-5|TRBV5-4
CASSLASGGPGTQYF
TGTGCCAGCAGCTTGGCTTCGGGGGGCCCTGGGACCCAGTACTTC
>NA|many|TRBJ2-7|TRBV6-5
CASSYSSGGEQYF
TGTGCCAGCAGTTACTCCAGTGGGGGCGAGCAGTACTTC
>NA|many|TRBJ1-5|TRBV4-2
CASSQDGGGSNQPQHF
TGTGCCAGCAGCCAAGATGGGGGGGGTAGCAATCAGCCCCAGCATTTT
>NA|many|TRBJ1-2|TRBV12-3/TRBV12-4
CASSLGVRGYTF
TGTGCCAGCAGTTTGGGGGTTCGCGGCTACACCTTC
>NA|many|TRBJ1-1|TRBV6-2/TRBV6-3
CASSSRGMNTEAFF
TGTGCCAGCAGTTCCCGGGGGATGAACACTGAAGCTTTCTTT
>NA|NA|TRBJ1-1|TRBV6-1
CASSRLAGMNTEAFF
TGTGCCAGCAGCCGACTAGCGGGGATGAACACTGAAGCTTTCTTT
>NA|many|TRBJ1-1|TRBV14
CASSQAWQGEAFF
TGTGCCAGCAGCCAAGCTTGGCAGGGAGAAGCTTTCTTT
>NA|NA|TRBJ2-7|TRBV12-3/TRBV12-4
CASRLENYEQYF
TGTGCCAGCAGACTGGAAAACTACGAGCAGTACTTC
>NA|NA|TRBJ1-1|TRBV3-1
CASSQERLKVTSNTEAFF
TGTGCCAGCAGCCAAGAAAGGCTTAAAGTGACCTCCAACACTGAAGCTTTCTTT
>NA|few|TRBJ2-7|TRBV28
CASSPLREQYF
TGTGCCAGCAGTCCGCTCCGCGAGCAGTACTTC
>NA|many|TRBJ2-2|TRBV6-2/TRBV6-3
CASSLPTITGELFF
TGTGCCAGCAGCCTACCAACTATTACCGGGGAGCTGTTTTTT
>NA|many|TRBJ2-2|TRBV6-5
CASSYSRVTGELFF
TGTGCCAGCAGTTACTCGAGGGTTACCGGGGAGCTGTTTTTT
>NA|few|TRBJ1-4|TRBV27
CASSPTYGRQREKLFF
TGTGCCAGCAGCCCAACCTACGGACGCCAACGTGAAAAACTGTTTTTT
>NA|few|TRBJ2-5|TRBV6-1
CASSPAGYQETQYF
TGTGCCAGCAGCCCGGCAGGGTACCAAGAGACCCAGTACTTC
>NA|few|TRBJ1-1|TRBV4-3
CASSRRSSETEAFF
TGCGCCAGCAGCCGGCGGTCGTCGGAGACTGAAGCTTTCTTT
>NA|many|TRBJ2-5|TRBV7-2
CASSLDGGYQETQYF
TGTGCCAGCAGCTTAGACGGCGGGTACCAAGAGACCCAGTACTTC
>NA|few|TRBJ1-3|TRBV18
CASSPGWNTIYF
TGTGCCAGCTCACCCGGGTGGAACACCATATATTTT
>NA|many|TRBJ2-5|TRBV4-1
CASSHGGWERGEETQYF
TGCGCCAGCAGCCATGGGGGGTGGGAGAGGGGGGAAGAGACCCAGTACTTC
>TRBD2|many|TRBJ2-6|TRBV4-3
CASSLGTSGRAGANVLTF
TGCGCCAGCAGCCTGGGGACTAGCGGGAGGGCTGGGGCCAACGTCCTGACTTTC